The 23 T cell receptor beta chains below all came from one sample that was sequenced in a study of glioma-infiltrating T cells after dendritic cell vaccination. Generated by immunoSEQ multiplex PCR, the TCRdb table keeps only in-frame clones and is missing some. The sample records around 96,000 clones, about 80% being singletons. Sequencing was performed on blood, taken before dendritic cell vaccination. Receptors were obtained from a human donor with glioblastoma.

The chain carries TRBV28 and TRBJ2-5; D perhaps matches TRBD1 (6 bases). Germline V gene lookup returns CDR1 MDHEN and CDR2 SYDVKM. The CDR3 has 13 residues. V gave up 10 bases and J gave up 4 bases, with 16 bases separating them. In nucleotides, the CDR3 is TGTGCCACACAGGGATGGGATGGAGAGACCCAGTACTTC. It yields the protein CATQGWDGETQYF.

This clone was detected a few times. This rearrangement joins TRBV5-1 to TRBJ2-5; D may be TRBD2 (7 bases). Germline V lookup: CDR1 SGHRS, CDR2 YFSETQ. Deletions cut 4 bases from V and 5 bases from J, with 21 bases between. This CDR3 is built from 16 residues. As DNA, the CDR3 is TGCGCCAGCAGCCCGGCCGGTTGGGGGGGCGAGGAGACCCAGTACTTC. Amino acids: CASSPAGWGGEETQYF. Variable domain in full (rest from reference TRBV5-1 and TRBJ2-5): KAGVTQTPRYLIKTRGQQVTLSCSPISGHRSVSWYQQTPGQGLQFLFEYFSETQRNKGNFPGRFSGRQFSNSRSEMNVSTLELGDSALYLCASSPAGWGGEETQYFGPGTRLLVL.

The CDR3 is CASSDQGLAGRYNEQFF. The CDR3 nucleotides are TGTGCCAGCAGTGACCAAGGACTAGCGGGCAGATACAATGAGCAGTTCTTC. The rearrangement joins TRBV6-4 to TRBJ2-1; 11 positions agree with TRBD2. With V trimmed by 2 bases and J by 4 bases, 7 bases remained unmatched. From germline, CDR1 is MRHNA and CDR2 SNTAGT. The CDR3 is 17 amino acids.

J is TRBJ1-5 and V is TRBV5-1; D is ambiguous. The V end lost 4 bases, the J end lost 4 bases, and 9 bases lay between the germline ends. From germline, CDR1 is SGHRS and CDR2 YFSETQ. The CDR3 has 13 amino acids. The CDR3, as DNA: TGCGCCAGCAGCCGAATCGGGAATCAGCCCCAGCATTTT. Translation: CASSRIGNQPQHF.

The chain is built from TRBV19 and TRBJ1-3; possible D gene TRBD1, 6 bases. The CDR3 has 14 residues. V lost 6 bases, J lost 4 bases, and 13 bases lay in between. Per germline, CDR1 LNHDA and CDR2 SQIVND (reference sequence). This CDR3 is CASSDRQAGNTIYF. CDR3 nucleotides: TGTGCCAGTAGCGATCGACAGGCGGGAAACACCATATATTTT.

J is TRBJ1-5 and V is TRBV2, with unresolved D. The ends were cut back, 8 bases at V and 0 bases at J, with 11 bases in the middle. Looked up from germline, CDR1 is SNHLY and CDR2 is FYNNEI. This CDR3 has 14 amino acids. CDR3 sequence: CASGSEVSNQPQHF. The CDR3 nucleotides are TGTGCCAGCGGTTCAGAAGTTAGCAATCAGCCCCAGCATTTT.

This rearrangement joins TRBV9 to TRBJ1-5, with D unresolved. Trimming stripped 0 bases from V and 5 bases from J, with 6 bases between. CDR3 size: 13 residues. Germline CDR1 is SGDLS and CDR2 is YYNGEE. CDR3 loop: CASSVATDQPQHF. CDR3 DNA: TGTGCCAGCAGCGTAGCTACGGATCAGCCCCAGCATTTT. The full variable domain, rest sourced from reference TRBV9 and TRBJ1-5, is DSGVTQTPKHLITATGQRVTLRCSPRSGDLSVYWYQQSLDQGLQFLIQYYNGEERAKGNILERFSAQQFPDLHSELNLSSLELGDSALYFCASSVATDQPQHFGDGTRLSIL.

This chain joins TRBV9 and TRBJ2-1, with D tentatively TRBD1 (6 bases). CDR3 length equals 14 residues. Deletions cut 3 bases from V and 3 bases from J, with 10 bases between. Germline CDR1 and CDR2: SGDLS and YYNGEE. CDR3 in DNA: TGTGCCAGCAGCGAACAGGGTTTCTACAATGAGCAGTTCTTC. It encodes CASSEQGFYNEQFF.

The chain recombines TRBV18 with TRBJ2-1, with 10 positions matching TRBD2. The germline gives CDR1 KGHSH, CDR2 LQKENI. J lost 7 bases, V lost 6 bases, and 18 bases had no gene match. The CDR3 length is 18 residues. Here the CDR3 DNA reads TGTGCCAGCTCCCGCCGGAAGGAAGCGGGAGGGAGGGCGAATGAGCAGTTCTTC. It specifies CASSRRKEAGGRANEQFF.

This clone has just one count. This chain connects TRBV4-2 to TRBJ2-1, with 11 bases lining up with TRBD2. The germline V gene has CDR1 LGHNA and CDR2 YNFKEQ. V lost 3 bases, J lost 10 bases, and 17 bases stayed unmatched. The CDR3 contains 18 residues. As DNA, the CDR3 is TGTGCCAGCAGCCAGGACCTGGGTAGACTAGCGGGATTTAACGAGCAGTTCTTC. Its translation is CASSQDLGRLAGFNEQFF.

The chain is built from TRBV5-6 and TRBJ2-7; TRBD1 aligns across 10 bases. V trimming: 4 bases; J trimming: 5 bases; junction bases outside the gene matches: 9. Germline loops: CDR1 SGHDT, CDR2 YYEEEE. The CDR3 runs 15 residues. The CDR3 region is CASSPGQGGAHEQYF. The CDR3 region has the DNA TGTGCCAGCAGCCCTGGACAGGGGGGGGCCCACGAGCAGTACTTC.

The genes are TRBV5-4 and TRBJ1-1; D unclear. CDR1 and CDR2 (germline): SGHNT, YYREEE (reference sequence). V was shortened by 4 bases and J by 8 bases, with 18 bases between the two germline ends. The CDR3 runs to 14 residues. CDR3 coding DNA: TGTGCCAGCAGCCCCGAAAGCATTACTCCCGAAGCTTTCTTT. This translates into CASSPESITPEAFF.

V gene TRBV27 combines with J gene TRBJ1-6; D is unresolved. Germline CDR1 is MNHEY and CDR2 is SMNVEV (reference sequence). The germline V and J ends were trimmed by 5 bases and 7 bases, with 12 bases remaining between them. This CDR3 has 14 amino acids. The CDR3 DNA reads as TGTGCCAGCAGTCCGAGGGTCCAGAATTCACCCCTCCACTTT. This codes for CASSPRVQNSPLHF.

Only a few counts were recorded for this clone. The chain recombines TRBV27 with TRBJ1-5, with TRBD1 as a possible D gene (6 bases). The germline V gene encodes CDR1 MNHEY and CDR2 SMNVEV (reference sequence). V lost 5 bases and J 5 bases, leaving 13 bases between the germline ends. This CDR3 has 14 residues. The CDR3 DNA is TGTGCCAGCAGTCAAAACAGGGAAGATCAGCCCCAGCATTTT. It encodes CASSQNREDQPQHF.

This clone was seen a few times. The genes are TRBV30 and TRBJ1-5; D unresolved. The CDR3 is 16 amino acids. Deletions cut 0 bases from V and 5 bases from J, with 17 bases between. Germline CDR1 and CDR2: GTSNPN and SVGIG (reference sequence). CDR3 amino acids: CAWSVLRRPTYQPQHF. CDR3 DNA sequence: TGTGCCTGGAGTGTACTTCGCCGGCCGACTTATCAGCCCCAGCATTTT.

This chain joins TRBV9 and TRBJ1-1; TRBD1 matches at 9 bases. Germline lookup yields CDR1 SGDLS and CDR2 YYNGEE. The CDR3 extends over 15 amino acids. The junction had 4 bases not matched to a gene; V was cut back by 3 bases and J by 1 base. CDR3 protein: CASSAVQGANTEAFF. In DNA, the CDR3 is TGTGCCAGCAGCGCTGTACAGGGGGCGAACACTGAAGCTTTCTTT.

The genes are TRBV29-1 and TRBJ1-4; TRBD1 aligns across 7 bases. The germline V gene encodes CDR1 SQVTM and CDR2 ANQGSEA. CDR3 length equals 13 residues. J was trimmed by 7 bases and V by 4 bases; bases with no gene match: 6. CDR3 nucleotides: TGCAGCGTTGGAAGGGGGCCTGGTGAAAAACTGTTTTTT. It translates to CSVGRGPGEKLFF.

The V and J genes are TRBV25-1 and TRBJ1-2; 7 bases agree with TRBD1. There are 14 residues in the CDR3. CDR1 and CDR2 from the germline V gene are MGHDK and SYGVNS. Losses at the gene ends were 3 bases for V and 3 bases for J; bases not matched to a gene: 4. The DNA of the CDR3 is TGTGCCAGCAGTGAGGGACAGACACACTATGGCTACACCTTC. Its translation is CASSEGQTHYGYTF.

The chain has TRBV11-2 and TRBJ2-3, with D maybe TRBD2 (7 bases). This CDR3 comprises 16 residues. Trimming removed 5 bases at V and 5 bases at J, with 20 bases between. CDR1 is SGHAT, CDR2 FQNNGV, per germline. In DNA form, the CDR3 reads TGTGCCAGCAGCATGATAGGGGGGGCCACGGGAGATACGCAGTATTTT. Translation gives CASSMIGGATGDTQYF.

The rearrangement links TRBV6-6 to TRBJ2-1; 7 nucleotides match TRBD2. The J segment lost 0 bases and the V segment lost 10 bases, leaving 6 bases of the junction unmatched. The CDR3 runs to 14 residues. Per germline, CDR1 MNHNY and CDR2 SVGAGI (reference sequence). CDR3 protein: CATSAGSSYNEQFF. Here the CDR3 DNA reads TGTGCCACTTCAGCGGGGAGCTCCTACAATGAGCAGTTCTTC.

The genes are TRBV6-4 and TRBJ2-1; 11 bases match TRBD2. J lost 4 bases, V lost 4 bases, and 3 bases had no gene match. There are 15 residues in the CDR3. Per the germline V gene, CDR1 is MRHNA and CDR2 is SNTAGT. The CDR3 loop is CASSVTSGGYNEQFF. In nucleotides, the CDR3 is TGTGCCAGCAGTGTCACTAGCGGGGGATACAATGAGCAGTTCTTC.

This clone was seen once. The chain couples TRBV9 to TRBJ1-1; D ambiguous. The germline V gene encodes CDR1 SGDLS and CDR2 YYNGEE. The CDR3 is 13 residues long. V dropped 0 bases and J dropped 0 bases, with 3 bases sitting between them. CDR3 coding DNA: TGTGCCAGCAGCGTAGCGGTGAACACTGAAGCTTTCTTT. Its protein is CASSVAVNTEAFF.

This clone has more than one count but fewer than ten. The chain joins TRBV5-4 to TRBJ1-1, with a possible D match to TRBD1 (5 bases). The CDR3 contains 19 residues. Per the germline V gene, CDR1 is SGHNT and CDR2 is YYREEE (reference sequence). Trimming left V 0 bases short and J 0 bases short, with 21 bases between. The CDR3 loop is CASSLAPFVTGVLNTEAFF. CDR3 in DNA: TGTGCCAGCAGCTTGGCCCCCTTCGTTACGGGGGTCTTGAACACTGAAGCTTTCTTT.